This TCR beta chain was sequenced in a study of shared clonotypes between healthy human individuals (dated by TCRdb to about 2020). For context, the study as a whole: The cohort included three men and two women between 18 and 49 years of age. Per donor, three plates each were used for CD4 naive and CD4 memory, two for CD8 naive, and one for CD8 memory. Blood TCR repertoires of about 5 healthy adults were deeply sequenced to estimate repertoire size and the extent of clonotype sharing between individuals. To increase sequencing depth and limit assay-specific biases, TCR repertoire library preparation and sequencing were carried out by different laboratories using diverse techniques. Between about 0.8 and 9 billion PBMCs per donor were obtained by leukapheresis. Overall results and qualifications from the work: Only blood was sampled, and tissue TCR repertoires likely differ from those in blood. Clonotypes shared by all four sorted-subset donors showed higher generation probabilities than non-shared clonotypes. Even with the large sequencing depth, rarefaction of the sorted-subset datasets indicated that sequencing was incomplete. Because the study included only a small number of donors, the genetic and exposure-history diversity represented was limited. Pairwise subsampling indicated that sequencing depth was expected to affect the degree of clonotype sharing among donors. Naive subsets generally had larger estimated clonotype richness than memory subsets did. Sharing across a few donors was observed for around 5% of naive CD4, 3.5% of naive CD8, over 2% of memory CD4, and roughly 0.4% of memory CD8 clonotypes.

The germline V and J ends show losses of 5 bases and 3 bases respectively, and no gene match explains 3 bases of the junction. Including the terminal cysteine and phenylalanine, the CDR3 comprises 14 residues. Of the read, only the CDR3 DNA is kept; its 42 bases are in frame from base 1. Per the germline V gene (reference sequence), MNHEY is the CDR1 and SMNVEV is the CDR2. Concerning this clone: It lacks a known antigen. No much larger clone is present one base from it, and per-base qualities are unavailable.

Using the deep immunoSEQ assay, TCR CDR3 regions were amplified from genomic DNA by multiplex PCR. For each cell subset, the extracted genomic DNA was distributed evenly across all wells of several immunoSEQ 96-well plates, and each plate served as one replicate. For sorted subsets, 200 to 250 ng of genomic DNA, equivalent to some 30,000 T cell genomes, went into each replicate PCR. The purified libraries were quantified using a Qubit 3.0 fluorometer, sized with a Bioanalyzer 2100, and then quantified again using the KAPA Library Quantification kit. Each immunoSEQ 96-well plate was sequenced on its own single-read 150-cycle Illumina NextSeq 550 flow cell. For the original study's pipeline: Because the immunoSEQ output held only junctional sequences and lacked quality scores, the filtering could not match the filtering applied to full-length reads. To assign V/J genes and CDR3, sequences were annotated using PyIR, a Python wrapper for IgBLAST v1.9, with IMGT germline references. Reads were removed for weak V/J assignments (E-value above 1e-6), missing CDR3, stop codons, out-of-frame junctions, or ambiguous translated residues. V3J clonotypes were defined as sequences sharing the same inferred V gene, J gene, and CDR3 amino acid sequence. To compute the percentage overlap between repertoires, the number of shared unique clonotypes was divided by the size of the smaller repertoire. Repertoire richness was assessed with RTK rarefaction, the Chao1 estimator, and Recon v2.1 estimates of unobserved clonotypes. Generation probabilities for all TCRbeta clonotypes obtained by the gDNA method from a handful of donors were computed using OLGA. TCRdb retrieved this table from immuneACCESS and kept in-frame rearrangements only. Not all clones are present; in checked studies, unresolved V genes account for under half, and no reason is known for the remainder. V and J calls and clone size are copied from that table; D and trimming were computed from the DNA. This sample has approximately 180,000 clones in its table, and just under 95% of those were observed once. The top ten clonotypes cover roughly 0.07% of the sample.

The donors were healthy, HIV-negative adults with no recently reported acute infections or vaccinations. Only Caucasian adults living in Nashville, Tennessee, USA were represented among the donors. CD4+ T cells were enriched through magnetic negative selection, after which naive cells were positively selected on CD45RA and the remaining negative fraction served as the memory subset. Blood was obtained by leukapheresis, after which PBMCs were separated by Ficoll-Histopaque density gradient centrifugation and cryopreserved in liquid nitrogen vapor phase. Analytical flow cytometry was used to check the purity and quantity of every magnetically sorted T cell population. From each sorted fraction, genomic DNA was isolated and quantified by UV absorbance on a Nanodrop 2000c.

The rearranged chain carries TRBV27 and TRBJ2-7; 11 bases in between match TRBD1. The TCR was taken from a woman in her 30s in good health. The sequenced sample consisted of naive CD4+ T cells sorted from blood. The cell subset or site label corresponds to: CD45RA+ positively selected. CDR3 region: CASSRDRGYYEQYF. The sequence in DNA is TGTGCCAGCAGTCGGGACAGGGGGTACTACGAGCAGTACTTC.